One and the same sample provided the 8 T cell receptor beta chains below, sequenced in a study of blood T cells in healthy people across ages. Primed by a sample-barcoded 5' primer and a J-beta primer mix, a second PCR proceeded for 7 to 11 cycles. TCRdb re-called the 5' RACE reads with MiXCR, one entry per CDR3 protein. The repertoire has some 1.6 million distinct CDR3 sequences, about 31% of them found once; the top ten carry around 10%. Source material: blood. The source of these receptors is a woman aged 25 to 45 in good health.

This chain joins TRBV4-1 and TRBJ1-4; D call uncertain. Germline V CDR1 and CDR2: MGHRA, YSYEKL. This CDR3 spans 13 amino acids. V was shortened by 0 bases and J by 11 bases, with 10 bases between the two germline ends. The CDR3 DNA reads TGCGCCAGCAGCCAAGAACGGTCCGGGAAACTGTTTTTT. Translating it yields CASSQERSGKLFF.

This clonotype was detected a few times. The V and J genes are TRBV2 and TRBJ2-5; D is unresolved. The V end was cut by 1 base, the J end by 2 bases, with 8 bases between. This CDR3 is built from 14 residues. In germline, CDR1 is SNHLY, CDR2 FYNNEI. The CDR3 DNA sequence: TGTGCCAGCAGTGAAGGGGGATTTCAAGAGACCCAGTACTTC. It is translated as CASSEGGFQETQYF.

A remark on this clonotype: Mismatch with germline at one junction end may stem from a read error. The chain is built from TRBV9 and TRBJ2-7, with D tentatively TRBD2 (5 bases). The CDR3 totals 14 residues. Per the germline V gene, CDR1 is SGDLS and CDR2 is YYNGEE. CDR3 loop: CASSASGRSSEQYF. The DNA of the CDR3 is TGTGCCAGCAGCGCGAGCGGCAGATCCTCCGAGCAGTACTTC.

J is TRBJ2-3 and V is TRBV3-1; possibly TRBD1 or TRBD2 for D (5 bases each). Germline CDR1 is LGHDT and CDR2 is YNNKEL (reference sequence). The CDR3 spans 16 residues. V dropped 2 bases and J dropped 0 bases, with 12 bases sitting between them. The CDR3 sequence is CASSQYRGQSTDTQYF. CDR3 DNA: TGTGCCAGCAGCCAATACCGGGGCCAAAGCACAGATACGCAGTATTTT.

There are many counts of this clonotype. This chain links TRBV6-2 or TRBV6-3 with TRBJ1-1; D uncertain. Trimming stripped 3 bases from V and 1 base from J, with 15 bases between. This CDR3 region has 16 residues. CDR1 and CDR2 from the germline V gene are MNHEY and SVGEGT. As DNA, the CDR3 is TGTGCCAGCAGTTATGGACTAACGAAAAGGAACACTGAAGCTTTCTTT. Its protein product is CASSYGLTKRNTEAFF.

This chain joins TRBV7-8 and TRBJ2-3; possibly TRBD1 for D (6 bases). Trimming cost V 5 bases and J 0 bases, with 15 bases left between them. Germline V CDR1 and CDR2: SGHVS, FQNEAQ. CDR3 length equals 16 residues. CDR3 amino acids: CASSIDRDTSTDTQYF. CDR3 nucleotides: TGTGCCAGCAGCATTGATCGGGACACCAGCACAGATACGCAGTATTTT.

This clonotype was counted between two and nine times. This chain uses TRBV29-1 with TRBJ1-1; D is perhaps TRBD1 (6 bases). The CDR3 length is 12 residues. Trimming pared 8 bases from V and 4 bases from J, leaving 14 bases between. Germline values: CDR1 SQVTM, CDR2 ANQGSEA. As DNA, the CDR3 is TGCAGCTCTCTTGGGGGCCTCACTGAAGCTTTCTTT. Its translation: CSSLGGLTEAFF.

This clonotype was observed a few times. The chain has TRBV15 and TRBJ2-3; D is unresolved. Germline CDR1 reads LNHNV; CDR2 reads YYDKDF (reference sequence). This CDR3 is built from 14 residues. Trimming took off 0 bases at V and 5 bases at J, with 9 bases between the two ends. The CDR3, as DNA: TGTGCCACCAGCAGAGATTTGACGAGAGATACGCAGTATTTT. Its protein product is CATSRDLTRDTQYF.